The sequence of this T cell receptor (beta chain) was determined in a study of OX40 agonist ivuxolimab in advanced cancers. Study at large: At about 82% male, the cohort had a mean age of 60 years, ranging from about 20 to 80. A partial response was reached by three patients: one with hepatocellular carcinoma and two with cutaneous melanoma.

In germline, CDR1 is MNHEY, CDR2 SMNVEV (reference sequence). V shed 7 bases, J shed 6 bases, and the junction held 21 bases outside the gene matches. The CDR3 consists of 17 residues. TCRdb's table, derived via immunoSEQ multiplex PCR, lists solely in-frame clones and lacks some. The profile shows about 96,000 clones, approximately 84% of them singletons. Sample: CD4+ or CD8+ T cells sorted from blood, taken in a trial of the OX40 agonist ivuxolimab. This sequence joins TRBV27 and TRBJ2-7, with 7 bases aligning to TRBD2. The origin of this receptor is an adult with an advanced solid tumor such as melanoma, head and neck, liver or kidney cancer. The CDR3, as DNA: TGTGCCAGCATGCCCCAGCCGACACTTTTGGGGGGGGGCGAGCAGTACTTC. Protein: CASMPQPTLLGGGEQYF.